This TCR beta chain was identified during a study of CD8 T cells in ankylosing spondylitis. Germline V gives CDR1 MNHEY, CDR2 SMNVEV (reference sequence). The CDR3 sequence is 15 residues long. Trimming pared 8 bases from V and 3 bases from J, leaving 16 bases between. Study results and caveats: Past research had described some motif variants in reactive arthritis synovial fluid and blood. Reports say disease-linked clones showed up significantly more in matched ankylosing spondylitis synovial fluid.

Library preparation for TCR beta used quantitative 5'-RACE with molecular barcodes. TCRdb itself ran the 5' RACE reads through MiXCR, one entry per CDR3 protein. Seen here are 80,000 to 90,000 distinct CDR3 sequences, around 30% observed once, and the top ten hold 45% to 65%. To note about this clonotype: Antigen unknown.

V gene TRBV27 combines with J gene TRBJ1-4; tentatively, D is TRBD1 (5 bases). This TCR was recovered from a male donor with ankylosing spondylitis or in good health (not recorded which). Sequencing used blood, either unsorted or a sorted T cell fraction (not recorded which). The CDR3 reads CASRWQGGANEKLFF. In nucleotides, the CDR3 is TGTGCCAGCCGCTGGCAGGGTGGGGCTAATGAAAAACTGTTTTTT. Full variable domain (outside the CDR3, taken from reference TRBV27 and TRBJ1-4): EAQVTQNPRYLITVTGKKLTVTCSQNMNHEYMSWYRQDPGLGLRQIYYSMNVEVTDKGDVPEGYKVSRKEKRNFPLILESPSPNQTSLYFCASRWQGGANEKLFFGSGTQLSVL.